A selection of T cell receptor beta chains follows, all from one sample in a study of shared clonotypes between healthy human individuals. The table came from immunoSEQ multiplex PCR; TCRdb's copy has only in-frame clones and leaves some out. The data hold 700,000 to 950,000 clones, with 90% to 98% observed a single time. Sequencing used naive CD8+ T cells sorted from blood. Receptors originate from a man aged 25 to 40 in good health. CDR3s include the opening cysteine and the closing phenylalanine or tryptophan. A D gene is named only where the DNA matches it firmly. A row's size may be missing; if present it is once, few, many or a size class.

>NA|TRBV27|TRBJ1-5|TRBD1
CASSSRGRGQPQHF
TGTGCCAGCAGTTCTAGGGGGCGCGGTCAGCCCCAGCATTTT
>NA|TRBV14|TRBJ2-7|TRBD2
CASSLSPQGLAGHF
TGTGCCAGCAGCCTATCGCCCCAGGGACTAGCGGGACACTTC
>once|TRBV27|TRBJ2-1|NA
CASSPLRTLNEQFF
TGTGCCAGCAGTCCGCTACGGACGCTAAATGAGCAGTTCTTC
>NA|TRBV2|TRBJ2-1|NA
CASREEPGALGQFF
TGTGCCAGCAGGGAAGAGCCCGGGGCTCTAGGGCAGTTCTTC
>NA|TRBV7-9|TRBJ2-1|TRBD2
CASSQFPPGLAGGLEQFF
TGTGCCAGCAGCCAATTCCCTCCGGGACTAGCGGGAGGGCTTGAGCAGTTCTTC
>NA|TRBV11-2|TRBJ2-7|NA
CASSISTGDDYEQYF
TGTGCCAGCAGCATTTCGACCGGGGATGACTACGAGCAGTACTTC
>NA|TRBV5-4|TRBJ1-3|NA
CASNSFRDGNTIYF
TGTGCCAGCAATTCCTTTCGTGATGGAAACACCATATATTTT
>once|TRBV10-2|TRBJ2-5|NA
CASSSDTQETQYF
TGCGCCAGCAGCTCAGATACCCAAGAGACCCAGTACTTC
>NA|TRBV27|TRBJ2-3|TRBD1
CASKGASTDTQYF
TGTGCCAGCAAGGGGGCTAGCACAGATACGCAGTATTTT
>NA|TRBV6-5|TRBJ2-7|NA
CASSYSMMPYYEQYF
TGTGCCAGCAGTTACTCGATGATGCCATACTACGAGCAGTACTTC
>once|TRBV10-3|TRBJ2-2|TRBD2
CAIRLAGGPTSGELFF
TGTGCCATCAGGCTAGCGGGAGGGCCTACGTCCGGGGAGCTGTTTTTT
>NA|TRBV6-6|TRBJ2-7|NA
CASSYHSGYEQYF
TGTGCCAGCAGTTACCATAGCGGCTACGAGCAGTACTTC
>NA|TRBV5-4|TRBJ2-7|TRBD1
CASSASQQDRGDEQYF
TGTGCCAGCAGCGCCAGCCAACAGGACAGGGGGGACGAGCAGTACTTC
>NA|TRBV10-2|TRBJ2-1|NA
CASRGFVSYNEQFF
TGCGCCAGCAGGGGATTTGTATCCTACAATGAGCAGTTCTTC
>NA|TRBV6-5|TRBJ2-2|NA
CASSYGHTTTGELFF
TGTGCCAGCAGTTACGGACATACGACCACCGGGGAGCTGTTTTTT
>NA|TRBV9|TRBJ2-5|NA
CASSPLKGYQETQYF
TGTGCCAGCAGCCCGCTGAAAGGGTACCAAGAGACCCAGTACTTC
>NA|TRBV27|TRBJ2-7|NA
CASSLPPGSSYEQYF
TGTGCCAGCAGTTTGCCCCCTGGGAGTTCCTACGAGCAGTACTTC
>once|TRBV28|TRBJ2-3|NA
CASSLGRSLTDTQYF
TGTGCCAGCAGTTTAGGTAGATCCCTCACAGATACGCAGTATTTT
>NA|TRBV28|TRBJ2-3|TRBD1
CASSPTTGLTDTQYF
TGTGCCAGCAGCCCCACGACAGGGCTCACAGATACGCAGTATTTT
>NA|TRBV28|TRBJ2-2|NA
CATTATGSGELFF
TGTGCCACCACCGCAACAGGGTCCGGGGAGCTGTTTTTT
>NA|TRBV28|TRBJ2-3|NA
CADEEGCVADTQYF
TGTGCAGACGAGGAGGGCTGTGTCGCAGATACGCAGTATTTT
>NA|TRBV7-9|TRBJ2-7|TRBD1
CASSSNRGGQGAREQYF
TGTGCCAGCAGCTCCAACCGCGGTGGACAGGGGGCGAGGGAGCAGTACTTC
>NA|TRBV14|TRBJ2-1|NA
CASSPPRPGSYNEQFF
TGTGCCAGCAGCCCCCCCCGGCCAGGCTCCTACAATGAGCAGTTCTTC
>NA|TRBV27|TRBJ1-2|NA
CASGGKYGYTF
TGTGCCAGCGGGGGGAAATATGGCTACACCTTC
>NA|TRBV29-1|TRBJ2-6|NA
CSVEGSGANVLTF
TGCAGCGTTGAAGGGTCTGGGGCCAACGTCCTGACTTTC
>NA|TRBV7-9|TRBJ1-5|TRBD1
CASSFGQDYSNQPQHF
TGTGCCAGCAGCTTCGGACAGGATTATAGCAATCAGCCCCAGCATTTT
>once|TRBV27|TRBJ1-5|NA
CASSYGGAGQPQHF
TGTGCCAGCAGTTACGGGGGAGCGGGTCAGCCCCAGCATTTT
>NA|TRBV7-9|TRBJ2-7|TRBD1
CASSLDNRGEQYF
TGTGCCAGCAGCTTAGACAACAGGGGCGAGCAGTACTTC
>NA|TRBV9|TRBJ2-7|NA
CASSVEGGSYEQYF
TGTGCCAGCAGCGTAGAAGGGGGATCCTACGAGCAGTACTTC
>NA|TRBV15|TRBJ2-1|NA
CATSGASTDEQFF
TGTGCCACCAGCGGAGCTAGTACCGATGAGCAGTTCTTC
>once|TRBV6-6|TRBJ2-7|NA
CASSYQDGPYEQYF
TGTGCCAGCAGTTACCAGGACGGGCCCTACGAGCAGTACTTC
>NA|TRBV7-9|TRBJ2-3|NA
CASSLAQADTQYF
TGTGCCAGCAGCTTAGCACAGGCAGATACGCAGTATTTT
>NA|TRBV9|TRBJ2-1|NA
CASSVGRGFYNEQFF
TGTGCCAGCAGCGTAGGCAGGGGATTCTACAATGAGCAGTTCTTC
>NA|TRBV6-6|TRBJ1-4|TRBD1
CASSYYTRGQEKLFF
TGTGCCAGCAGTTACTACACCAGGGGGCAAGAAAAACTGTTTTTT
>NA|TRBV7-9|TRBJ2-7|TRBD1
CASSPDQAIRGQGDEQYF
TGTGCCAGCAGCCCAGACCAAGCAATAAGGGGACAGGGTGACGAGCAGTACTTC
>NA|TRBV13|TRBJ2-5|NA
CASSSTQRAQETQYF
TGTGCCAGCAGCTCTACTCAGCGGGCCCAAGAGACCCAGTACTTC
>NA|TRBV11-2|TRBJ2-7|NA
CASSLRTYEQYF
TGTGCCAGCAGCTTGAGAACCTACGAGCAGTACTTC
>once|TRBV6-5|TRBJ2-1|NA
CASTFGPYNEQFF
TGTGCCAGCACCTTCGGCCCCTACAATGAGCAGTTCTTC
>NA|TRBV9|TRBJ2-3|TRBD2
CASSPRAGVSTDTQYF
TGTGCCAGCAGCCCTCGAGCGGGAGTGAGCACAGATACGCAGTATTTT
>once|TRBV19|TRBJ1-5|NA
CASSTGTTNQPQHF
TGTGCCAGTAGTACCGGGACAACCAATCAGCCCCAGCATTTT
>NA|TRBV7-2|TRBJ2-3|NA
CASSCFWEASTDTQYF
TGTGCCAGCAGCTGTTTCTGGGAGGCTAGCACAGATACGCAGTATTTT
>NA|TRBV7-6|TRBJ2-1|NA
CASSRSGPQFF
TGTGCCAGCAGCCGGAGCGGGCCCCAGTTCTTC
>NA|TRBV29-1|TRBJ2-7|NA
CSVGSYEQYF
TGCAGCGTTGGGTCCTACGAGCAGTACTTC
>NA|TRBV5-4|TRBJ2-5|TRBD2
CASSLDLAGVGQETQYF
TGTGCCAGCAGCTTGGATCTAGCGGGAGTTGGGCAAGAGACCCAGTACTTC
>NA|TRBV27|TRBJ2-7|TRBD2
CASRTSGFDEQYF
TGTGCCAGCAGGACTAGCGGATTTGACGAGCAGTACTTC
>NA|TRBV19|TRBJ2-7|NA
CASSISGGEQYF
TGTGCCAGTAGTATAAGTGGGGGCGAGCAGTACTTC